This TCR beta chain originates from a study of cytomegalovirus exposure and HLA in healthy donors. Study as a whole: The same platform as the roughly 630 first-cohort repertoires was used for the 120 or so validation repertoires, a later analysis reported.

Generated by immunoSEQ multiplex PCR, the TCRdb table keeps only in-frame clones and is missing some. Among over 85,000 clones listed, roughly 88% were seen once. Among the roughly 120 subjects of the validation cohort, separate from the approximately 660-subject first cohort, were the donors. Sequenced: PBMCs. The TCR was taken from a woman between 25 and 40 years old in good health and CMV-seropositive.

CDR3: CASIGSGSTDTQYF. CDR3 in DNA: TGTGCCAGCATAGGGAGCGGTAGCACAGATACGCAGTATTTT. The chain joins TRBV2 to TRBJ2-3; D might be TRBD2 (5 bases). Trimming shortened V by 7 bases and J by 0 bases, and 11 bases separated the two germline ends. This CDR3 contains 14 residues. Germline V gene data show CDR1 as SNHLY and CDR2 as FYNNEI.